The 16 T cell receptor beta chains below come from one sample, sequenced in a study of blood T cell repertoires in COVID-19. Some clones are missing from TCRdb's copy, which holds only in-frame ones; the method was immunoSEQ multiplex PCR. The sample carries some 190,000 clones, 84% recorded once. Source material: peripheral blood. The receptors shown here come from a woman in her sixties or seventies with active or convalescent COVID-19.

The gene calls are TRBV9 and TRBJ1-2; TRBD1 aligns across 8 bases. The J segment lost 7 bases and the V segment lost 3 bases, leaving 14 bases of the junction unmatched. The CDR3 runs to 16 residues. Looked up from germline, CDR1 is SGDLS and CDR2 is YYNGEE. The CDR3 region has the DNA TGTGCCAGCAGCGCGACAGGGGCCCACACCGGATCTGGCTACACCTTC. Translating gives CASSATGAHTGSGYTF.

The CDR3 bases are TGTGCCAGCAGTCCTTCTAGCGGGAGGGTATCCTACGAGCAGTACTTC. Protein sequence: CASSPSSGRVSYEQYF. V usage is TRBV27 and J usage is TRBJ2-7, with 12 bases aligning to TRBD2. With V trimmed by 5 bases and J by 1 base, 6 bases remained unmatched. Germline CDR1 and CDR2: MNHEY and SMNVEV (reference sequence). CDR3 size: 16 residues.

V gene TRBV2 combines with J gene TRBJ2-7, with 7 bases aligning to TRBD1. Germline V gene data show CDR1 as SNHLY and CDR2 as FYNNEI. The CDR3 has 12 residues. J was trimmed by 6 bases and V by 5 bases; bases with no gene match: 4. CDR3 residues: CASSRQGFEQYF. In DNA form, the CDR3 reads TGTGCCAGCAGTCGACAGGGATTCGAGCAGTACTTC.

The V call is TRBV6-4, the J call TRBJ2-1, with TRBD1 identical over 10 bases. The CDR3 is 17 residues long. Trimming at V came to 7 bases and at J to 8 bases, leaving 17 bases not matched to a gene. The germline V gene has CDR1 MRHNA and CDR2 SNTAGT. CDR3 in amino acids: CASTEGGQGNICHEQFF. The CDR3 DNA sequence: TGTGCCAGCACCGAAGGGGGACAGGGGAACATTTGTCATGAGCAGTTCTTC.

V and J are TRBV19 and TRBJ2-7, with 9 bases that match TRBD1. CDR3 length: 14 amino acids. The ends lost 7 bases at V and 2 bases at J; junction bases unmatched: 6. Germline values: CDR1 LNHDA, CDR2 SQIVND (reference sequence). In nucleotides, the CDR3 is TGTGCCAGTATTCCGGACAGGGGCGCCTACGAGCAGTACTTC. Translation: CASIPDRGAYEQYF.

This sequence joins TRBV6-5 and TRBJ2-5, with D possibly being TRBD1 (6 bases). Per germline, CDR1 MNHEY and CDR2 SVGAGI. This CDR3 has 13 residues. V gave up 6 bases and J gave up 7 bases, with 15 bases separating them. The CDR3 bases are TGTGCCAGCAGCTCGGACAGCTCGGGGACCCAGTACTTC. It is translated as CASSSDSSGTQYF.

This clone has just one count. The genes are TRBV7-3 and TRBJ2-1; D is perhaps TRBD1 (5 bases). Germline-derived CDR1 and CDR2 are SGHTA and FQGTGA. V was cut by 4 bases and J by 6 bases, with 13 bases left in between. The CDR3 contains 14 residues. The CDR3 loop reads CASSSPGLPNEQFF. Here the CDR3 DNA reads TGTGCCAGCAGCTCCCCAGGGCTGCCCAATGAGCAGTTCTTC.

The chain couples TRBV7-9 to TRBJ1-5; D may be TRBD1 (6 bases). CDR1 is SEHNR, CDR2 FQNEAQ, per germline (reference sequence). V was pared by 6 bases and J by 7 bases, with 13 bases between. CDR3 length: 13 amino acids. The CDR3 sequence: CASSSQGSQPQHF. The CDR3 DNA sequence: TGTGCCAGCAGTTCACAGGGTTCCCAGCCCCAGCATTTT.

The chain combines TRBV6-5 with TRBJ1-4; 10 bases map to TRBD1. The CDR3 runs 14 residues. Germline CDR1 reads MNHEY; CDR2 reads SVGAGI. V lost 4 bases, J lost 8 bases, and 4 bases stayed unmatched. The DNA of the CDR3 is TGTGCCAGCAGTTTCGGGACAGGGGACGAAAAACTGTTTTTT. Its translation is CASSFGTGDEKLFF.

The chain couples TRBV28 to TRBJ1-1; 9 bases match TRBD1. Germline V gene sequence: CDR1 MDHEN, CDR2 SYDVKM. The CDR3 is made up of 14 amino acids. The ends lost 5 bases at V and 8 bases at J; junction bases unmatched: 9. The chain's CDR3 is CASSITGGLGEAFF. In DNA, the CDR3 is TGTGCCAGCAGTATAACAGGGGGCCTCGGGGAAGCTTTCTTT.

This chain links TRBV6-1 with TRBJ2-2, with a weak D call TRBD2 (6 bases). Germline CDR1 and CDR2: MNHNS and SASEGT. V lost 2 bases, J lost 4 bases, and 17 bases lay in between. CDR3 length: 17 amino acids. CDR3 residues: CASSERGIDFSTGELFF. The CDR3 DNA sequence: TGTGCCAGCAGTGAACGGGGGATCGACTTTAGCACCGGGGAGCTGTTTTTT.

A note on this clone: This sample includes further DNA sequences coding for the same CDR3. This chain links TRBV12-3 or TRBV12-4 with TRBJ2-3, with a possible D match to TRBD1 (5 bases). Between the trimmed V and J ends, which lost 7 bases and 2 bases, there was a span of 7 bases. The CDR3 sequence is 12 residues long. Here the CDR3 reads CASTGNTDTQYF. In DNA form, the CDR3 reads TGTGCCAGCACAGGGAACACAGATACGCAGTATTTT.

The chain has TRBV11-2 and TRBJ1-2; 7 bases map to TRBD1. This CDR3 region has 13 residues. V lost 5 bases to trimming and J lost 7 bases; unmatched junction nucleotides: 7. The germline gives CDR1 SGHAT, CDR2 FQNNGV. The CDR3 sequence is CASSPRQGGGYTF. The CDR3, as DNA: TGTGCCAGCAGCCCTCGACAGGGTGGTGGCTACACCTTC.

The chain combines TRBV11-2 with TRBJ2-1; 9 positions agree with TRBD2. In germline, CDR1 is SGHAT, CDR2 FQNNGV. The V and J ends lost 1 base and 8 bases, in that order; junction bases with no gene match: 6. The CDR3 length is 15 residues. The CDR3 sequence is CASSLVGGRAHEQFF. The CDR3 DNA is TGTGCCAGCAGCTTAGTGGGCGGGAGGGCCCATGAGCAGTTCTTC.

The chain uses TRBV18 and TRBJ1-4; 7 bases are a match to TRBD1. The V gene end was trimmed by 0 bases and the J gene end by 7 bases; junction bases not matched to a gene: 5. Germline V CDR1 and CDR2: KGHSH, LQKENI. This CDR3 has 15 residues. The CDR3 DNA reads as TGTGCCAGCTCACCACCGAACAGGGGAGGTGAAAAACTGTTTTTT. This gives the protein CASSPPNRGGEKLFF.

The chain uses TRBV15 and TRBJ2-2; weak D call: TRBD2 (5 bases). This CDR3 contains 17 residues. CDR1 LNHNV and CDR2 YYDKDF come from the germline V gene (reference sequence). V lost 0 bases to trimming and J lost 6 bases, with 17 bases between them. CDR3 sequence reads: CATSRDPSSVGSGELFF. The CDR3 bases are TGTGCCACCAGCAGAGATCCGAGTAGCGTGGGATCCGGGGAGCTGTTTTTT.